This T cell receptor (beta chain) was identified in a study of shared clonotypes between healthy human individuals. Study context: Per-donor plates numbered three CD4 naive, three CD4 memory, two CD8 naive and one CD8 memory.

TCRdb keeps only in-frame clones here, not all; method: immunoSEQ multiplex PCR. The profile covers more than 550,000 clones, with about 91% appearing a single time and approximately 25% taken by the ten largest. The CDR3 extends over 18 amino acids. Germline V lookup: CDR1 MNHEY, CDR2 SMNVEV (reference sequence). Trimming cost V 5 bases and J 3 bases, with 24 bases left between them. Naive CD8 cells comprised CD45RO-negative, CCR7-positively selected cells, excluding terminally differentiated effector memory CD45RA+ cells. The chain is built from TRBV27 and TRBJ2-3, with a possible D match to TRBD1 (6 bases). The sequence came from a man aged 30 to 39 in good health. The sequenced material came from naive CD8+ T cells sorted from blood. CDR3: CASSADRLVLSVTDTQYF. In nucleotides, the CDR3 is TGTGCCAGCAGTGCCGACAGGCTGGTTTTATCGGTGACAGATACGCAGTATTTT.